This entry describes one TCR beta chain. Its specificity is unknown. These data are taken from a study of OX40 agonist ivuxolimab in advanced cancers. Across the study: Every 2 weeks, ivuxolimab was infused into the patients intravenously at between 0.01 and 10 mg/kg.

Study results and caveats: Specificity for antigen went undetermined in the expanded peripheral T cells.

Individuals having autoimmune disease history or systemic immunosuppression were not enrolled. Method: immunoSEQ multiplex PCR; TCRdb's copy keeps in-frame clones and lacks some. The repertoire has 53,000 or so clones, about 87% of them found once; the top ten carry 0.37%. The material was CD4+ or CD8+ T cells sorted from blood, obtained in a trial of the OX40 agonist ivuxolimab. The TCR was taken from an adult with an advanced solid tumor such as melanoma, head and neck, liver or kidney cancer.

The CDR3 loop reads CASSLGQGVGNTIYF. CDR3 nucleotides: TGTGCCAGCAGTCTCGGACAGGGGGTCGGAAACACCATATATTTT. The rearrangement uses TRBV28 and TRBJ1-3, with 10 positions matching TRBD1. Germline V gives CDR1 MDHEN, CDR2 SYDVKM. The V and J ends lost 5 bases and 4 bases, in that order; junction bases with no gene match: 5. The CDR3 extends over 15 amino acids. Full variable domain (outside the CDR3, taken from reference TRBV28 and TRBJ1-3): DVKVTQSSRYLVKRTGEKVFLECVQDMDHENMFWYRQDPGLGLRLIYFSYDVKMKEKGDIPEGYSVSREKKERFSLILESASTNQTSMYLCASSLGQGVGNTIYFGEGSWLTVV.